The source of this T cell receptor beta chain is a study of PD-1 blockade in mismatch repair-deficient tumors. Turning to the study itself: All were previously treated, progressing patients with some twelve mismatch repair-deficient cancer types.

With respect to this clone: Its antigen is not identified.

Every patient had mismatch repair deficiency by PCR or immunohistochemistry. The V end lost 2 bases, the J end lost 0 bases, and 12 bases lay between the germline ends. Germline CDR1 SGHKS, CDR2 YYEKEE (reference sequence). The CDR3 is 15 residues long. The method was immunoSEQ multiplex PCR; TCRdb's version includes in-frame clones alone and lacks a portion of them. The sample lists tens of thousands of clones, over 65% occurring once. General observations from the study: Rapid post-treatment expansion, then contraction, generally preceding radiologic response, marked tumor-resident clones.

This clonotype was obtained from an adult with mismatch repair-deficient cancer. The sequencing here drew on peripheral blood, taken 4 weeks after starting pembrolizumab. This chain uses TRBV5-5 with TRBJ2-7, with D unresolved. CDR3 coding DNA: TGTGCCAGCAGCTTAGGGAATACCCACTCCTACGAGCAGTACTTC. Amino acids: CASSLGNTHSYEQYF.